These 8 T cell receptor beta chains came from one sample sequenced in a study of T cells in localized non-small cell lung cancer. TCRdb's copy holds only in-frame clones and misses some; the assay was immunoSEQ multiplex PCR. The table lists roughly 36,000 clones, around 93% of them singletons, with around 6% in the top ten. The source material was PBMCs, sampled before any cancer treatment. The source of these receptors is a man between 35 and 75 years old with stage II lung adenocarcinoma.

The CDR3 is CASSIGRDRGPQDTQYF. CDR3 nucleotide sequence: TGTGCCAGTAGTATAGGCCGGGACAGGGGTCCCCAGGATACGCAGTATTTT. The chain couples TRBV19 to TRBJ2-3, with 10 bases that match TRBD1. The V and J ends lost 1 base and 6 bases, in that order; junction bases with no gene match: 10. CDR3 size: 17 residues. Germline V gene lookup returns CDR1 LNHDA and CDR2 SQIVND (reference sequence).

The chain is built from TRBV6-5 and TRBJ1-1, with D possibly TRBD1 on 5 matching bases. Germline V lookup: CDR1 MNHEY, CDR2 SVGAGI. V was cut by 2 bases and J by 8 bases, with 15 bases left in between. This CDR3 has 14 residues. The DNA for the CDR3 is TGTGCCAGCAGTTACAGACTGCAGGGCGGGGAAGCTTTCTTT. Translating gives CASSYRLQGGEAFF.

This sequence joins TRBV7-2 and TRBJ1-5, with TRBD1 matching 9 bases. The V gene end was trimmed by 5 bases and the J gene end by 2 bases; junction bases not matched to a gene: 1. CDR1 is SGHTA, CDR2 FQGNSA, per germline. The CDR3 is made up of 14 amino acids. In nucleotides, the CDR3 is TGTGCCAGCAGCAGGACAGGGGGCAATCAGCCCCAGCATTTT. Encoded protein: CASSRTGGNQPQHF.

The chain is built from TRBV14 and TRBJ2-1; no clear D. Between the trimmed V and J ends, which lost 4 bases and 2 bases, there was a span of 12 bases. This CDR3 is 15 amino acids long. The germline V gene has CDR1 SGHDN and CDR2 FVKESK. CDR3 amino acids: CASSPSPRTYNEQFF. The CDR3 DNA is TGTGCCAGCAGCCCTTCTCCACGGACCTACAATGAGCAGTTCTTC. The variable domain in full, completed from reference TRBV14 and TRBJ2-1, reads EAGVTQFPSHSVIEKGQTVTLRCDPISGHDNLYWYRRVMGKEIKFLLHFVKESKQDESGMPNNRFLAERTGGTYSTLKVQPAELEDSGVYFCASSPSPRTYNEQFFGPGTRLTVL.

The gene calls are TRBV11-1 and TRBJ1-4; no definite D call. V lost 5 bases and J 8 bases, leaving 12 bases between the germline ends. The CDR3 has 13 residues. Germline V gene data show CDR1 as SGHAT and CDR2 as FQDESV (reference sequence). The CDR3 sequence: CASSALNSEKLFF. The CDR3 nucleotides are TGTGCCAGCAGCGCGCTAAACTCGGAAAAACTGTTTTTT.

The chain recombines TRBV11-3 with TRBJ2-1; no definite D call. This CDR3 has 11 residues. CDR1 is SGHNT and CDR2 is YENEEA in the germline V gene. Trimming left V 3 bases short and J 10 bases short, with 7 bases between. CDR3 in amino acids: CASSLAEEQFF. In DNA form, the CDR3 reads TGTGCCAGCAGCTTGGCAGAGGAGCAGTTCTTC.

The CDR3 here is CSDISGSRFF. The CDR3 region has the DNA TGCAGTGACATCTCGGGGAGTCGGTTCTTC. The rearrangement joins TRBV20-1 to TRBJ2-1; D might be TRBD2 (5 bases). V was pared by 7 bases and J by 15 bases, with 16 bases between. Germline CDR1 reads DFQATT; CDR2 reads SNEGSKA (reference sequence). The length of the CDR3 is 10 residues.

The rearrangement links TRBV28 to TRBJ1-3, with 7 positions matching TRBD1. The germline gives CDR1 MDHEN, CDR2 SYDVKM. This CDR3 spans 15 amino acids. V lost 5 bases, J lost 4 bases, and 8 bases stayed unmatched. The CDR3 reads CASSPPTGRGNTIYF. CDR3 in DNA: TGTGCCAGCAGTCCCCCGACAGGGAGGGGAAACACCATATATTTT.